This is a list of T cell receptor beta chains from one sample in a study of blood T cell repertoires in COVID-19. Profiling relied on immunoSEQ multiplex PCR, and the TCRdb table lists in-frame clones only, not all of them. Of some 140,000 clones in the sample, under 85% were seen once. Sequenced material: PBMCs or T cells enriched from blood (not recorded which). The receptors were gathered from a man aged 30 to 39 who had recovered from COVID-19. The CDR3 runs from the conserved cysteine through the conserved F or W. Fields, in order: D gene, V gene, CDR3 length, clone size, J gene, CDR3 DNA, CDR3 protein. A D gene is named only where the DNA matches it firmly. Expanded clones get a size class; other rows say once, few or many, or leave the size out.

>TRBD2|TRBV6-6|16|-|TRBJ2-7
TGTGCCAGCAGCCCCGTAGGCGGGAGGTACTCCTACGAGCAGTACTTC
CASSPVGGRYSYEQYF
>-|TRBV7-8|14|-|TRBJ2-5
TGTGCCAGCAGCTTAGTGGCAGGGCCCGAGACCCAGTACTTC
CASSLVAGPETQYF
>-|TRBV6-5|15|-|TRBJ2-1
TGTGCCAGCTCCCGCGGAGGGCCAGCCTACAATGAGCAGTTCTTC
CASSRGGPAYNEQFF
>TRBD1|TRBV2|14|-|TRBJ1-5
TGTGCCAGCAGTGAACGACAGGGAAATCAGCCCCAGCATTTT
CASSERQGNQPQHF
>-|TRBV9|15|once|TRBJ1-5
TGTGCCAGCAGCCTTGACAGCGTTAGCAATCAGCCCCAGCATTTT
CASSLDSVSNQPQHF
>TRBD1|TRBV27|16|once|TRBJ2-7
TGTGCCAGCAGTTTATCGGCTGGGGACAGCGGCTACGAGCAGTACTTC
CASSLSAGDSGYEQYF
>-|TRBV5-1|14|-|TRBJ1-1
TGCGCCAGCAGCTTGGGACAGGAAAACACTGAAGCTTTCTTT
CASSLGQENTEAFF
>-|TRBV19|14|-|TRBJ2-7
TGTGCCAGTAGCACTAGAGCCGGGGTGGACGAGCAGTACTTC
CASSTRAGVDEQYF
>TRBD1|TRBV7-6|14|-|TRBJ1-6
TGTGCCAGCAGTCAGGGGGCGGAAACTTCACCCCTCCACTTT
CASSQGAETSPLHF
>-|TRBV5-1|14|-|TRBJ2-3
TGCGCCAGCAGCTTAGCCGCATCGGCAGATACGCAGTATTTT
CASSLAASADTQYF
>-|TRBV2|15|-|TRBJ1-6
TGTGCCAGCAAACCCCCGGAAGTCGAGAGGTCACCCCTCCACTTT
CASKPPEVERSPLHF
>TRBD1|TRBV6-5|15|-|TRBJ2-5
TGTGCCAGCAGTTATGGGGACAGGGCAGTTCGGACCCAGTACTTC
CASSYGDRAVRTQYF
>-|TRBV2|15|once|TRBJ1-6
TGTGGCCAGCAGTCTCCCCGGGACACCGGTTCACCCCTCCACTTT
CGQQSPRDTGSPLHF
>TRBD2|TRBV11-1|15|-|TRBJ2-1
TGTGCCAGCAGCCAAAGCGGGACCTCCAGGGATGAGCAGTTCTTC
CASSQSGTSRDEQFF
>TRBD1|TRBV15|15|-|TRBJ2-5
TGTGCCACCAGCGTATGGGGACAGCTTAGGAAGACCCAGTACTTC
CATSVWGQLRKTQYF
>TRBD1|TRBV11-3|15|-|TRBJ2-1
TGTGCCAGCAGCCTAGGGACAGGGGAGGACAATGAGCAGTTCTTC
CASSLGTGEDNEQFF
>-|TRBV6-2/TRBV6-3|15|-|TRBJ2-2
TGTGCCAGCAGTTACAGCAGACTAGTTCCCGGGGAGCTGTTTTTT
CASSYSRLVPGELFF
>TRBD2|TRBV7-9|17|-|TRBJ2-1
TGTGCCAGCAGCAACCCATATCTAGCGGGAGGGTCCAATGAGCAGTTCTTC
CASSNPYLAGGSNEQFF
>TRBD1|TRBV28|12|-|TRBJ1-1
TGTGCCAGCAACCAGGGGGTGAATGAAGCTTTCTTT
CASNQGVNEAFF
>TRBD1|TRBV3-1/TRBV3-2|13|-|TRBJ1-2
TGTGCCAGCAGCCGCTTGCAGGGGGATGGCTACACCTTC
CASSRLQGDGYTF
>TRBD1|TRBV4-1|14|few|TRBJ1-1
TGCGCCAGCAGCCAGGACAGGGGAGGTACTGAAGCTTTCTTT
CASSQDRGGTEAFF
>-|TRBV5-3|12|-|TRBJ1-1
TGTGTCAGAAGCTGCGGTCGCACTGAAGCTTTCTTT
CVRSCGRTEAFF
>-|TRBV5-1|15|once|TRBJ2-5
TGCGCCAGCAAAACCCTACCCATGGGGCAACAGACCCAGTACTTC
CASKTLPMGQQTQYF
>-|TRBV6-5|14|-|TRBJ1-1
TGTGCCAGCAGTTACTCGTTGGCCCAAAGTGAAGCTTTCTTT
CASSYSLAQSEAFF
>-|TRBV4-1|12|-|TRBJ1-2
TGCGCCAGCAGCCACGACAGCTCCTTGGGCACCTTC
CASSHDSSLGTF
>-|TRBV29-1|13|-|TRBJ2-5
TGCAGCGTTGCGGAGGGGACGGGAGAGACCCAGTACTTC
CSVAEGTGETQYF
>TRBD2|TRBV7-9|16|-|TRBJ2-2
TGTGCCAGCAGCTTTACAGCGGGAGGGCCTCGCGGGGAGCTGTTTTTT
CASSFTAGGPRGELFF
>TRBD2|TRBV11-2|18|-|TRBJ2-3
TGTGCCAGCAGCTTAGATCAGGCTAGCGGGACCTACACAGATACGCAGTATTTT
CASSLDQASGTYTDTQYF
>-|TRBV4-1|15|-|TRBJ2-3
TGCGCCAGCAGCCAATCCCACAGGGGCACAGATACGCAGTATTTT
CASSQSHRGTDTQYF
>-|TRBV27|14|-|TRBJ1-6
TGTGCCAGCACCCCGGGGTCCTATAATTCACCCCTCCACTTT
CASTPGSYNSPLHF
>TRBD1|TRBV18|13|once|TRBJ1-2
TGTGCCAGCTCACAAGACAGGGGCGCTGGCTACACCTTC
CASSQDRGAGYTF